This T cell receptor (beta chain) was observed in a study of identical twins. Via MiXCR, TCRdb re-called the 5' RACE reads, giving one row per CDR3 protein. The table lists some 500,000 distinct CDR3 sequences, 20% to 25% of them singletons. The CDR3 runs 16 residues. Germline lookup yields CDR1 SGHTA and CDR2 FQGNSA. V lost 1 base and J 1 base, leaving 10 bases between the germline ends. Separately, the same data were catalogued under a study of T cells expressing NK-cell markers. As that study records: NKG2C+ dominant clonotype frequencies in 6 or 7 donors were roughly 1.0-7.5% of CD8+ T cells.

The chain combines TRBV7-2 with TRBJ1-4; D may be TRBD1 (6 bases). Sequenced: CD4+ T cells sorted from blood. The source is a woman between 18 and 29 years old in good health. CDR3 sequence (DNA): TGTGCCAGCAGCTTAGTCGGGGGCGGAACTAATGAAAAACTGTTTTTT. Amino acid sequence: CASSLVGGGTNEKLFF.